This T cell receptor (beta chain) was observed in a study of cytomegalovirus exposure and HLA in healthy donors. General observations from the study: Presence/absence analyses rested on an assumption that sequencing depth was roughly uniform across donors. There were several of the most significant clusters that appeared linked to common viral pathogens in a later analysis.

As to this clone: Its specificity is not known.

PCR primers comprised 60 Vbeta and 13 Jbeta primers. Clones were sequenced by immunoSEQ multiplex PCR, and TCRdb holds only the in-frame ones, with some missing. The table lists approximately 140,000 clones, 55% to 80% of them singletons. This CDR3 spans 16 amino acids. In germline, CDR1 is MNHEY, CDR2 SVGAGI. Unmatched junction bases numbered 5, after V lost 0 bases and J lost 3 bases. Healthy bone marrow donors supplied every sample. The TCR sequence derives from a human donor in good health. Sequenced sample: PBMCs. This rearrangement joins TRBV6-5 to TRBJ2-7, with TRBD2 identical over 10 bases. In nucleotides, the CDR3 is TGTGCCAGCAGTTACTCTTGGGAGCGGGAGGGCTACGAGCAGTACTTC. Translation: CASSYSWEREGYEQYF.